This T cell receptor beta chain was profiled in a study of OX40 agonist ivuxolimab in advanced cancers. In terms of the full investigation: Ivuxolimab was a fully human IgG2 agonistic monoclonal antibody targeting the costimulatory receptor OX40 (CD134). Intravenous ivuxolimab was administered to patients every 2 weeks at six dose levels: 0.01, 0.1, 0.3, 1.5, 3 and 10 mg/kg. Of the roughly 52 dose-escalation patients, hepatocellular carcinoma was present in 19, melanoma in around 15, renal cell carcinoma in 9 and head and neck cancer in 9. In the dose-escalation cohort, over 65% of patients were male, and the mean age was roughly 60 years, with a range of roughly 23 to 85. Patients were allowed to have had prior anti-PD-1, anti-PD-L1 or anti-CTLA-4 therapy, and more than 35% of the dose-escalation patients had been treated with checkpoint inhibitors. Partial responses occurred in three dose-escalation patients, of whom one had hepatocellular carcinoma and two had cutaneous melanoma. Peripheral TCRbeta sequencing was intended to test whether TCR sequence diversity was altered and clonal T-cell expansion was caused by ivuxolimab. The monotherapy dose-escalation portion (N of about 57 patients) of the phase I ivuxolimab trial is reported in the paper.

A distance of 18 bases separates the germline ends of V and J, which lose 10 bases and 1 base respectively. There are 15 amino acids in the CDR3, from cysteine to phenylalanine inclusive. Left in the record is the CDR3 DNA by itself, 45 bases read in frame from the first base. CDR1 SGHDN and CDR2 FVKESK were looked up in the germline V gene. Concerning this clone itself: The antigen it recognizes is unknown. Base qualities are not at hand, and no much larger clone is one base apart.

Findings and caveats that apply to the study as a whole: The antigen specificity of the peripheral T cells that underwent clonal expansion was not determined. After ivuxolimab, CD8+ T cells had more expanded clones than CD4+ T cells on average. Partial responders in the 0.1-3.0 mg/kg groups had among the lowest normalized peripheral clonal expansion, especially among CD8+ T cells. Low levels of normalized T-cell clonal expansion were also seen in some patients who did not respond. At doses from 0.1 to 3.0 mg/kg, clonal expansion was seen in both CD4+ and CD8+ blood T cells between baseline and week 6.

To sequence the TCRbeta CDR3 region, genomic DNA was isolated from the sorted cells. TCRbeta CDR3 regions were sequenced using the immunoSEQ Assay. TCRdb limited this immuneACCESS table to in-frame rearrangements with V and J called. A share of clones is missing; checked studies link under half to unresolved V genes, and the rest is unexplained. The sample table holds roughly 80,000 clones, of which under 90% were seen once. The top ten hold over 2.5% of the sample. Patients with autoimmune disease history or receiving systemic immunosuppression were excluded from the trial. Peripheral blood for TCR sequencing was collected from all dose cohorts at baseline, on cycle 4 day 1, and on cycle 7 day 1. Samples were obtained from an open-label, multicenter, first-in-human phase I dose-escalation trial of ivuxolimab. Adults with locally advanced or metastatic head and neck squamous cell, hepatocellular, melanoma or renal cell carcinoma were enrolled in the trial. CD4+ and CD8+ T cells were sorted separately from peripheral blood before TCR sequencing.

The sequencing here drew on CD4+ or CD8+ T cells sorted from blood, taken in a trial of the OX40 agonist ivuxolimab. The TCR was taken from an adult with an advanced solid tumor such as melanoma, head and neck, liver or kidney cancer. The rearrangement joined TRBV14 to TRBJ2-3, and perhaps TRBD1 as D gene, on 5 matching bases. The DNA sequence is given as TGTGCCACCAGATATACAGGCCGAGGCACAGATACGCAGTATTTT. Its protein reads: CATRYTGRGTDTQYF. Supplemented by the reference TRBV14 and TRBJ2-3 proteins around the CDR3, the complete variable domain is EAGVTQFPSHSVIEKGQTVTLRCDPISGHDNLYWYRRVMGKEIKFLLHFVKESKQDESGMPNNRFLAERTGGTYSTLKVQPAELEDSGVYFCATRYTGRGTDTQYFGPGTRLTVL.